This T cell receptor (beta chain) originates from a study of cytomegalovirus exposure and HLA in healthy donors. Broader study findings: TCR beta V segments were, for the most part, productive about 87% or about 30% of the time in an earlier analysis. Highly shared sequence variants in one cluster were likely a sequencing artifact. TCR association rates varied by HLA locus in a later analysis, with DRB1 highest and HLA-C lowest.

About this clone itself: Its antigen remains unidentified.

60 Vbeta and 13 Jbeta primers were used in PCR. Sequenced by immunoSEQ multiplex PCR; TCRdb stores in-frame clones only, minus some. The sample lists some 120,000 clones, under 12% seen once, with roughly 4.2% in the top ten. Looked up from germline, CDR1 is SGHRS and CDR2 is YFSETQ. V was clipped by 5 bases and J by 6 bases; unmatched bases: 4. The CDR3 is 13 amino acids. This cohort consisted of healthy bone marrow donors. This chain joins TRBV5-1 and TRBJ2-7; 11 bases map to TRBD2. The sample consisted of PBMCs. The receptor's source is a woman between 18 and 29 years old in good health and CMV-seropositive. In DNA, the CDR3 is TGCGCCAGCAGTAGCGGGAGGGCAATCGAGCAGTACTTC. It translates to CASSSGRAIEQYF.